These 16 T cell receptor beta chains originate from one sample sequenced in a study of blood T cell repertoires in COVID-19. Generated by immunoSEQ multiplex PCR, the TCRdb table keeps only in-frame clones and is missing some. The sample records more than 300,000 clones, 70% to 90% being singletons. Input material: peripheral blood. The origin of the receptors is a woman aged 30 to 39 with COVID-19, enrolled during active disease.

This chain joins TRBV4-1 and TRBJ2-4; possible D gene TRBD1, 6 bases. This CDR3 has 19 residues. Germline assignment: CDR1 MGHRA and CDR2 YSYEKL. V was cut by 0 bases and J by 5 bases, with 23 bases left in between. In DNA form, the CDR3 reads TGCGCCAGCAGCCAAGATCAGTGGGCCACAGGGCCGGTCGAAAACATTCAGTACTTC. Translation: CASSQDQWATGPVENIQYF.

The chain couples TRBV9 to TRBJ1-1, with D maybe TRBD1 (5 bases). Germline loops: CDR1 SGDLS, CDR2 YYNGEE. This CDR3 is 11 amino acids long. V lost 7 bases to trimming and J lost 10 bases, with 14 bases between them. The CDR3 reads CASAGGTRAFF. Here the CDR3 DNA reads TGTGCCAGCGCGGGGGGAACGAGAGCTTTCTTT.

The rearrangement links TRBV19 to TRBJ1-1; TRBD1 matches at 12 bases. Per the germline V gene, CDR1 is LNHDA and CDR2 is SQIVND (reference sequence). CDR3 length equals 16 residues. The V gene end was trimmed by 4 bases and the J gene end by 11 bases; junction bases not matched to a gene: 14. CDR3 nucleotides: TGTGCCAGTAGTAGCGGGGGACAGGGGGCGCGAGGTTTCGCTTTCTTT. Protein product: CASSSGGQGARGFAFF.

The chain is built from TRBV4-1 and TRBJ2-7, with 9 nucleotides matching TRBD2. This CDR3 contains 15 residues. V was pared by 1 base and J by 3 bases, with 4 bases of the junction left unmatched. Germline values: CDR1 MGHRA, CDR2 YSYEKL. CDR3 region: CASSQGLAEYYEQYV. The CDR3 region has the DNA TGCGCCAGCAGCCAAGGACTAGCGGAGTACTACGAGCAGTACGTC.

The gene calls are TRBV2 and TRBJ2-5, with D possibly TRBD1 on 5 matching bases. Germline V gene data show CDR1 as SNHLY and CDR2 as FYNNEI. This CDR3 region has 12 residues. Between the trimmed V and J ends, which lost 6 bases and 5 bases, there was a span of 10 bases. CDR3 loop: CASSDRSETQYF. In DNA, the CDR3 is TGTGCCAGCAGCGACAGATCCGAGACCCAGTACTTC.

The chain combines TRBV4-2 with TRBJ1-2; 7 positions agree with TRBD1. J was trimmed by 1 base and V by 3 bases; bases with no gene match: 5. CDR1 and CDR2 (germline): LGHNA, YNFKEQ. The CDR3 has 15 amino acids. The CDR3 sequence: CASSHSGGINYGYTF. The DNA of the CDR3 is TGTGCCAGCAGCCATTCAGGGGGTATTAACTATGGCTACACCTTC.

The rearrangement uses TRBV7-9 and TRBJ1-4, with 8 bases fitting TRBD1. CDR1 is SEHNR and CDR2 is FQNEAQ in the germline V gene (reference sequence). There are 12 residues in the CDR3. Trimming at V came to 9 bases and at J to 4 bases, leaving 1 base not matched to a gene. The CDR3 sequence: CASTGGNEKLFF. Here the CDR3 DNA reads TGTGCCAGTACAGGGGGTAATGAAAAACTGTTTTTT.

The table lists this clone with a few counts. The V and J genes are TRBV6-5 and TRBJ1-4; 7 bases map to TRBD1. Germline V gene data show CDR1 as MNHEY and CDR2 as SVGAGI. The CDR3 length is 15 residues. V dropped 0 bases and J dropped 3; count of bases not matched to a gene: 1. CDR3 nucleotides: TGTGCCAGCAGTTACTCGGGACAGCCTAATGAAAAACTGTTTTTT. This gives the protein CASSYSGQPNEKLFF.

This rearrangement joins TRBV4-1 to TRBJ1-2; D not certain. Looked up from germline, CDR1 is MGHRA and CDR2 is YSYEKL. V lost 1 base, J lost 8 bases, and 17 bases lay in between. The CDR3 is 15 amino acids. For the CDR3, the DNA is TGCGCCAGCAGCCAAGTATCCAGATTCTTCGGGGGCTACACCTTC. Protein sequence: CASSQVSRFFGGYTF.

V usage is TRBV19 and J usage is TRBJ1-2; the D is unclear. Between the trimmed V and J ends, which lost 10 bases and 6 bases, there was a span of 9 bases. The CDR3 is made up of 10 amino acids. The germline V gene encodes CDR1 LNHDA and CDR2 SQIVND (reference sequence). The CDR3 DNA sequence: TGTGCCACCTCCGACAATGGCTACACCTTC. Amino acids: CATSDNGYTF. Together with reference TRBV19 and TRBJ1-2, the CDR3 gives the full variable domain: DGGITQSPKYLFRKEGQNVTLSCEQNLNHDAMYWYRQDPGQGLRLIYYSQIVNDFQKGDIAEGYSVSREKKESFPLTVTSAQKNPTAFYLCATSDNGYTFGSGTRLTVV.

CDR3 bases: TGTGCCAGCAGCTTAGGTGTGGGGCATCAGCCCCAGCATTTT. It encodes CASSLGVGHQPQHF. This chain joins TRBV7-9 and TRBJ1-5; D might be TRBD1 (5 bases). The CDR3 consists of 14 residues. Germline CDR1 and CDR2: SEHNR and FQNEAQ (reference sequence). Deletions cut 1 base from V and 5 bases from J, with 9 bases between.

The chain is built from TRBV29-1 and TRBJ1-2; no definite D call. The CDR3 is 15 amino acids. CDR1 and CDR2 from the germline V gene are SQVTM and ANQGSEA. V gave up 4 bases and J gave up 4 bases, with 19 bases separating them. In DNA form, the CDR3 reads TGCAGCGTTGGCGGACCCGGGAACACCGCCTATGGCTACACCTTC. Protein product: CSVGGPGNTAYGYTF.

CDR3 DNA sequence: TGTGCCAGTAGTATAGCGGGGGGATCAGATACGCAGTATTTT. Amino acid sequence: CASSIAGGSDTQYF. J is TRBJ2-3 and V is TRBV19; 7 positions agree with TRBD2. Germline V gives CDR1 LNHDA, CDR2 SQIVND (reference sequence). Trimming at V came to 1 base and at J to 4 bases, leaving 2 bases not matched to a gene. The CDR3 extends over 14 amino acids.

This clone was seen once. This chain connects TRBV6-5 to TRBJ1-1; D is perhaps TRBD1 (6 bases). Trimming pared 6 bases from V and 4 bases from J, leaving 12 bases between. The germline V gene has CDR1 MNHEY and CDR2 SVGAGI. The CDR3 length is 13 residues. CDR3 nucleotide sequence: TGTGCCAGCAGACAGGGAAAAGGCACTGAAGCTTTCTTT. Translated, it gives CASRQGKGTEAFF.

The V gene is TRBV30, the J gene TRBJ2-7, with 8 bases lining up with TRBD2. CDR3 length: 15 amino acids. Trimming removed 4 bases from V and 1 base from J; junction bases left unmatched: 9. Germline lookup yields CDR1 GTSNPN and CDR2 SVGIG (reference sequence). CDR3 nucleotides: TGTGCCTGGACTGGCGGGGGGCTCCTTTCCTACGAGCAGTACTTC. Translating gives CAWTGGGLLSYEQYF. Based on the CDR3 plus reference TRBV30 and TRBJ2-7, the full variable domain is SQTIHQWPATLVQPVGSPLSLECTVEGTSNPNLYWYRQAAGRGLQLLFYSVGIGQISSEVPQNLSASRPQDRQFILSSKKLLLSDSGFYLCAWTGGGLLSYEQYFGPGTRLTVT.

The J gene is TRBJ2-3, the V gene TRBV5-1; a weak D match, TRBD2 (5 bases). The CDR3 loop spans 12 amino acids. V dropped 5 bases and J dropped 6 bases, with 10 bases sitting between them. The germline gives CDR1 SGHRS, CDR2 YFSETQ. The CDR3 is CASRAGGDTQYF. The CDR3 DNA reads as TGCGCCAGCAGGGCCGGCGGGGATACGCAGTATTTT.